A selection of T cell receptor beta chains follows, all from one sample in a study of T-cell reconstitution after alpha-beta-depleted transplantation in children. One entry per CDR3 protein, called by TCRdb with MiXCR from the PCR reads. The table records about 200,000 distinct CDR3 sequences, about 7% of them present only once. Sample: PBMCs, taken before TCRalphabeta/CD19-depleted stem cell transplant. Receptor source: a boy aged 2 to 10 with acute lymphoblastic leukemia, due to receive a stem cell transplant. CDR3s include the opening cysteine and the closing phenylalanine or tryptophan. A D gene is named only where the DNA matches it firmly. The listing skips clone size in some rows; elsewhere it reads once, few, many or a size class.

v_call,j_call,d_call,clone_size,cdr3_nt,cdr3_aa
TRBV13,TRBJ1-1,-,many,TGTGCCAGCAGCTTAGAGGGGTCGGAGATGGCTTTCTTT,CASSLEGSEMAFF
TRBV20-1,TRBJ1-2,TRBD1,few,TGCAGTGCTGGAACCTACTCCAGGGGGAACGACGGCTACACCTTC,CSAGTYSRGNDGYTF
TRBV24-1,TRBJ2-1,TRBD2,many,TGTGCCACCAGTGATAATCGGGGGGGCTCCTACAATGAGCAGTTCTTC,CATSDNRGGSYNEQFF
TRBV5-1,TRBJ2-3,-,many,TGCGCCAGCAGTAGACAGTTCACAGATACGCAGTATTTT,CASSRQFTDTQYF
TRBV12-3/TRBV12-4,TRBJ1-2,TRBD1,few,TGTGCCAGCAGTTTGTGGACAGGGGGCAAAATCCCCCCTAGCGGCTACACCTTC,CASSLWTGGKIPPSGYTF
TRBV9,TRBJ2-2,TRBD2,many,TGTGCCAGCAGCGTAACTAGCGGGGGGATGAACACCGGGGAGCTGTTTTTT,CASSVTSGGMNTGELFF
TRBV10-3,TRBJ2-5,-,many,TGTGCCATCATGAATGCGGGAGAGACCCAGTACTTC,CAIMNAGETQYF
TRBV11-1,TRBJ2-5,-,many,TGTGCCACCGGTCCGAACAGGGATATAGAGACCCAGTACTTC,CATGPNRDIETQYF
TRBV5-5,TRBJ1-3,-,-,TGTGCCAGCAGCTCTCATATGGGAGGGAGCCCTGGAAACACCATATATTTT,CASSSHMGGSPGNTIYF
TRBV28,TRBJ1-1,-,many,TGTGCCAGCAGTTTATCCGGGAAGGTTGAAGCTTTCTTT,CASSLSGKVEAFF
TRBV7-7,TRBJ2-7,TRBD1,few,TGTGCCAGCAGCCAACAGGGGGCCGACGAGCAGTACTTC,CASSQQGADEQYF
TRBV29-1,TRBJ2-5,TRBD1,many,TGCAGCGTTGAGGACAGGACAAGCAGGCGAAAAGAGACCCAGTACTTC,CSVEDRTSRRKETQYF
TRBV4-2,TRBJ1-6,TRBD1,-,TGTGCCAGCAGCCAAGGGGGACAGCAAAATTCACCCCTCCACTTT,CASSQGGQQNSPLHF
TRBV7-9,TRBJ2-5,-,few,TGTGCCAGCAGCTTAGCCTTGCGAGAGACCCAGTACTTC,CASSLALRETQYF
TRBV6-5,TRBJ2-5,-,many,TGTGCCAGCAGTCCGACCCCGGGTGCAGATAGACAAGAGACCCAGTACTTC,CASSPTPGADRQETQYF
TRBV5-1,TRBJ2-1,-,many,TGCGCCAGCAGCTTGAGGCTCAATGAGCAGTTCTTC,CASSLRLNEQFF
TRBV7-9,TRBJ2-1,TRBD2,few,TGTGCCAGCAGCATGACGGGGGGGCCAATCAATGAGCAGTTCTTC,CASSMTGGPINEQFF
TRBV7-9,TRBJ1-1,-,few,TGTGCCAGCAGCTCACACGTGAACACTGAAGCTTTCTTT,CASSSHVNTEAFF
TRBV4-2,TRBJ2-5,-,-,TGTGCCAGCAGCCAAGTGGGCAGTAAAGAGACCCAGTACTTC,CASSQVGSKETQYF
TRBV20-1,TRBJ2-1,TRBD1,-,TGCTGTGCTACTGGGGACAGGGCAATTAGCTCCTACAATGAGCAGTTCTTC,CCATGDRAISSYNEQFF
TRBV20-1,TRBJ1-3,-,few,TGCAGTGCGCTCCCCGGGGCTGGAAACACCATATATTTT,CSALPGAGNTIYF
TRBV4-1,TRBJ2-7,TRBD2,many,TGCGCCAGCAGCCAAGTTTTTAGCGGGGACGAGCAGTACTTC,CASSQVFSGDEQYF
TRBV7-9,TRBJ2-6,-,-,TGTGCCAGCAGCCCGCGGGTGGACCACTCTGGGGCCAACGTCCTGACTTTC,CASSPRVDHSGANVLTF
TRBV7-2,TRBJ2-5,-,many,TGTGCCAGCAGCTTAAACTCCGGCCTCCAAGAGACCCAGTACTTC,CASSLNSGLQETQYF
TRBV4-2,TRBJ1-4,-,many,TGTGCCAGCAGCCAAGATTTTTCGACAGCAACTAATGAAAAACTGTTTTTT,CASSQDFSTATNEKLFF
TRBV18,TRBJ2-1,-,many,TGTGCCAGCTCACCGTCTCTTGACTCCTACAATGAGCAGTTCTTC,CASSPSLDSYNEQFF
TRBV5-1,TRBJ1-1,TRBD1,few,TGCGCCAGCAGCTCAAGATCCGGGACAGGGGCTCTTTCTCTTAGAACTGAAGCTTTCTTT,CASSSRSGTGALSLRTEAFF
TRBV5-1,TRBJ2-3,-,many,TGTGCCAGCAGCTTAGCATCAGATACGCAGTATTTT,CASSLASDTQYF
TRBV7-2,TRBJ2-1,TRBD2,many,TGTGCCAGCAGCTTACTAGCGGGCGAATACAATGAGCAGTTCTTC,CASSLLAGEYNEQFF
TRBV24-1,TRBJ2-7,-,many,TGTGCCACCAGTGATCACAGGGTTGGGGACGAGCAGTACTTC,CATSDHRVGDEQYF
TRBV20-1,TRBJ2-7,TRBD1,many,TGCAGTGCTAGAGGGACAGGCTCCTACGAGCAGTACTTC,CSARGTGSYEQYF
TRBV20-1,TRBJ2-5,-,few,TGCAGTGCTAGAATCGCCCTTAGCGCGAGGCAGGGGACCCAGTACTTC,CSARIALSARQGTQYF
TRBV7-2,TRBJ1-4,TRBD1,many,TGTGCCAGCAGTCGGGACAGGGGTGAAAAACTGTTTTTT,CASSRDRGEKLFF
TRBV20-1,TRBJ2-7,-,-,TGCAGTGCCTTGGACAGCACATCCTACGAGCAGTACTTC,CSALDSTSYEQYF
TRBV6-2/TRBV6-3,TRBJ2-1,-,few,TGTGCCAGCAGTTCATGGGACTCCAATGAGCAGTTCTTC,CASSSWDSNEQFF
TRBV19,TRBJ1-5,TRBD1,-,TGTGCCAGCCAGGGACAGCTCAATCAGCCCCAGCATTTT,CASQGQLNQPQHF
TRBV28,TRBJ2-7,TRBD2,many,TGTGCCAGCAGTTTCGCTAGCGGGGGCTACGAGCAGTACTTC,CASSFASGGYEQYF
TRBV5-1,TRBJ1-1,TRBD1,many,TGCGCCAGCAGCTTCTGGACAGTCGAGAGACAGGGGAACACTGAAGCTTTCTTT,CASSFWTVERQGNTEAFF
TRBV27,TRBJ2-7,TRBD1,many,TGTGCCAGCAGTTTTAACGTCGGGACAGGGTCCTACGAGCAGTACTTC,CASSFNVGTGSYEQYF
TRBV24-1,TRBJ2-1,TRBD2,few,TGTGCCACCAGTGATATACCGACTAGCGGGGCGTACAATGAGCAGTTCTTC,CATSDIPTSGAYNEQFF
TRBV28,TRBJ2-6,TRBD1,many,TGTGCCAGCAGTAAGGGACAGAGATACTCTGGGGCCAACGTCCTGACTTTC,CASSKGQRYSGANVLTF